This passage covers 26 T cell receptor beta chains from one sample sequenced in a study of radiation and T cells in renal cell carcinoma. The repertoire was sequenced with immunoSEQ multiplex PCR; TCRdb's copy has only in-frame clones and lacks some. The sample includes about 18,000 clones, approximately 59% of them seen just once. The treatment here: treatment-naive control, cytoreductive nephrectomy. The source was tumor tissue, collected from a patient whose treatment was nephrectomy without radiotherapy. Receptor source: a man in his fifties or sixties with renal cell carcinoma.

This clone was recorded a few times. J is TRBJ1-2 and V is TRBV19; maybe TRBD1 (5 bases). The germline gives CDR1 LNHDA, CDR2 SQIVND (reference sequence). Trimming left V 0 bases short and J 4 bases short, with 12 bases between. The CDR3 is made up of 15 amino acids. CDR3 DNA sequence: TGTGCCAGTAGTATAGACGGGGGAGCAGCCTATGGCTACACCTTC. Translation: CASSIDGGAAYGYTF.

The chain uses TRBV5-4 and TRBJ1-2, with a weak D call TRBD1 (6 bases). The CDR3 loop spans 15 amino acids. CDR1 SGHNT and CDR2 YYREEE come from the germline V gene (reference sequence). V was cut by 0 bases and J by 10 bases, with 19 bases left in between. CDR3 coding DNA: TGTGCCAGCAGCTTGGATGCAGGGGCGAGCCACTCCTACACCTTC. This translates into CASSLDAGASHSYTF.

The V call is TRBV4-3, the J call TRBJ1-2, with a possible D match to TRBD1 (6 bases). The V gene's germline CDR1 is LGHNA and CDR2 YSLEER. The V end lost 4 bases, the J end lost 4 bases, and 16 bases lay between the germline ends. This CDR3 contains 15 residues. CDR3 nucleotides: TGCGCCAGCAGCCCATGGGAACAGGGCGGCTATGGCTACACCTTC. It translates to CASSPWEQGGYGYTF.

This sequence joins TRBV7-2 and TRBJ2-3; 7 bases match TRBD2. V was clipped by 4 bases and J by 6 bases; unmatched bases: 7. CDR1 is SGHTA and CDR2 is FQGNSA in the germline V gene. The CDR3 is 14 residues long. The CDR3 nucleotides read TGTGCCAGCAGCTGGGACGGACTAGGGGATACGCAGTATTTT. It specifies CASSWDGLGDTQYF.

The chain combines TRBV9 with TRBJ1-2; D not resolved. Trimming cost V 0 bases and J 3 bases, with 15 bases left between them. Germline CDR1 is SGDLS and CDR2 is YYNGEE. The CDR3 covers 16 residues. CDR3: CASSVAPDPPHYGYTF. Written as DNA, the CDR3 is TGTGCCAGCAGCGTAGCCCCCGACCCGCCCCACTATGGCTACACCTTC.

This chain joins TRBV29-1 and TRBJ1-2; TRBD1 matches at 8 bases. Germline trimming cut 3 bases from V and 7 bases from J; bases unmatched to any gene: 7. In germline, CDR1 is SQVTM, CDR2 ANQGSEA. The CDR3 runs 13 residues. In DNA, the CDR3 is TGCAGCGTTGAGATGTCAGGGGGCTTTGGCTACACCTTC. It codes for CSVEMSGGFGYTF.

This clone was detected only a few times. The rearrangement joins TRBV6-5 to TRBJ2-1; perhaps TRBD1 as D (7 bases). Between the trimmed V and J ends, which lost 5 bases and 4 bases, there was a span of 9 bases. This CDR3 is built from 13 residues. Germline CDR1 is MNHEY and CDR2 is SVGAGI. CDR3 in DNA: TGTGCCAGCAGTCAGGGGGGATACAATGAGCAGTTCTTC. It is translated as CASSQGGYNEQFF.

This chain connects TRBV4-2 to TRBJ1-2, with TRBD1 matching 8 bases. Germline CDR1 LGHNA, CDR2 YNFKEQ. CDR3 length: 16 amino acids. The trim removed 1 base at V and 7 bases at J, leaving 11 bases unmatched. The CDR3 protein is CASSQGPRQGLSGYTF. In DNA, the CDR3 is TGTGCCAGCAGCCAAGGACCGAGACAGGGGCTCAGTGGCTACACCTTC.

This clone came up many times. This chain uses TRBV7-2 with TRBJ1-4; D not resolved. Germline V gives CDR1 SGHTA, CDR2 FQGNSA. Deletions cut 5 bases from V and 5 bases from J, with 15 bases between. This CDR3 contains 15 residues. CDR3 residues: CASSPTPRLNEKLFF. The CDR3, as DNA: TGTGCCAGCAGCCCAACACCCCGGTTAAATGAAAAACTGTTTTTT. The full variable domain, in which reference TRBV7-2 and TRBJ1-4 provide the parts outside the CDR3, is GAGVSQSPSNKVTEKGKDVELRCDPISGHTALYWYRQSLGQGLEFLIYFQGNSAPDKSGLPSDRFSAERTGGSVSTLTIQRTQQEDSAVYLCASSPTPRLNEKLFFGSGTQLSVL.

J is TRBJ2-7 and V is TRBV4-3; the D gene is possibly TRBD2 (6 bases). Germline-derived CDR1 and CDR2 are LGHNA and YSLEER. V lost 0 bases and J lost 4, with 16 bases in between. The CDR3 spans 16 residues. The CDR3 DNA is TGCGCCAGCAGCCAAGAAGGGTGGGCAGGGAGGTACGAGCAGTACTTC. This sequence encodes CASSQEGWAGRYEQYF.

This clone appeared many times. The chain uses TRBV6-5 and TRBJ1-2; D remains unclear. CDR3 size: 12 residues. The ends were cut back, 6 bases at V and 1 base at J, with 6 bases in the middle. The germline gives CDR1 MNHEY, CDR2 SVGAGI. The CDR3 DNA sequence: TGTGCCAGCAGCAGAGTTAACTATGGCTACACCTTC. Residues: CASSRVNYGYTF.

CDR3 sequence (DNA): TGTGCCAGCAGCTTTCGAGTGCAGCAGACCCAGTACTTC. Protein sequence: CASSFRVQQTQYF. The chain employs TRBV13 and TRBJ2-5; D call uncertain. Trimming shortened V by 3 bases and J by 6 bases, and 11 bases separated the two germline ends. The germline V gene encodes CDR1 PRHDT and CDR2 FYEKMQ (reference sequence). The CDR3 spans 13 residues.

This clone showed up just a few times. V usage is TRBV5-4 and J usage is TRBJ1-1; TRBD1 aligns across 12 bases. V trimming: 3 bases; J trimming: 5 bases; junction bases outside the gene matches: 11. This CDR3 is built from 17 residues. Per germline, CDR1 SGHNT and CDR2 YYREEE (reference sequence). The CDR3 bases are TGTGCCAGCAGCTCGCCGGGACAGGGGGCCCCGGGGACTGAAGCTTTCTTT. It encodes CASSSPGQGAPGTEAFF.

This rearrangement joins TRBV30 to TRBJ2-5; D ambiguous. CDR1 is GTSNPN, CDR2 SVGIG, per germline (reference sequence). With 0 bases removed from V and 7 bases from J, the gap between germline ends came to 15 bases. The CDR3 runs 14 residues. CDR3 in amino acids: CAWSVQVDVPTQYF. The CDR3 DNA sequence: TGTGCCTGGAGTGTACAAGTGGACGTTCCGACCCAGTACTTC. Variable domain in full (rest from reference TRBV30 and TRBJ2-5): SQTIHQWPATLVQPVGSPLSLECTVEGTSNPNLYWYRQAAGRGLQLLFYSVGIGQISSEVPQNLSASRPQDRQFILSSKKLLLSDSGFYLCAWSVQVDVPTQYFGPGTRLLVL.

The rearrangement joins TRBV5-1 to TRBJ2-3; 13 nucleotides line up with TRBD2. This CDR3 contains 17 residues. Trimming removed 0 bases from V and 2 bases from J; junction bases left unmatched: 3. The germline gives CDR1 SGHRS, CDR2 YFSETQ. This chain's CDR3 is CASSLGGLAGPTDTQYF. The CDR3 bases are TGCGCCAGCAGCTTGGGGGGACTAGCGGGACCCACAGATACGCAGTATTTT.

The table lists this clone with a few counts. V is TRBV6-1 and J is TRBJ1-1, with 9 bases aligning to TRBD1. The CDR3 runs 14 residues. The V and J ends lost 6 bases and 4 bases, in that order; junction bases with no gene match: 6. Per the germline V gene, CDR1 is MNHNS and CDR2 is SASEGT. The CDR3 sequence: CASSRVGQGTEAFF. Written as DNA, the CDR3 is TGTGCCAGCAGCAGGGTGGGACAGGGCACTGAAGCTTTCTTT.

The J gene is TRBJ1-4, the V gene TRBV19; perhaps TRBD1 as D (6 bases). Trimming stripped 4 bases from V and 0 bases from J, with 12 bases between. Germline CDR1 reads LNHDA; CDR2 reads SQIVND (reference sequence). The CDR3 consists of 16 residues. The CDR3 loop is CASSKDRIATNEKLFF. DNA for the CDR3: TGTGCCAGTAGTAAGGACAGAATCGCAACTAATGAAAAACTGTTTTTT.

The V call is TRBV4-2, the J call TRBJ2-4; TRBD2 matches 12 bases. Germline loops: CDR1 LGHNA, CDR2 YNFKEQ. V lost 3 bases to trimming and J lost 3 bases; unmatched junction nucleotides: 6. CDR3 length: 17 residues. CDR3 coding DNA: TGTGCCAGCAGCCAGGCCGGACTAGCGGGGAGCAAAAACATTCAGTACTTC. Translated, it gives CASSQAGLAGSKNIQYF.

This chain links TRBV5-4 with TRBJ2-6, with no clear D. The CDR3 loop spans 16 amino acids. Trimming pared 0 bases from V and 1 base from J, leaving 8 bases between. Germline V gives CDR1 SGHNT, CDR2 YYREEE (reference sequence). The CDR3 region is CASSLDQDSGANVLTF. CDR3 sequence (DNA): TGTGCCAGCAGCTTGGACCAGGATTCTGGGGCCAACGTCCTGACTTTC.

The chain carries TRBV5-1 and TRBJ2-3; D tentatively reads TRBD1 or TRBD2 (6 bases each). Germline values: CDR1 SGHRS, CDR2 YFSETQ. CDR3 length: 13 residues. Trimming stripped 4 bases from V and 5 bases from J, with 11 bases between. The chain's CDR3 is CASSLGGQDTQYF. The CDR3 bases are TGCGCCAGCAGCCTAGGGGGGCAAGATACGCAGTATTTT.

This clone appeared a few times. The chain carries TRBV5-1 and TRBJ1-4; the D gene is possibly TRBD1 (5 bases). CDR1 is SGHRS, CDR2 YFSETQ, per germline. This CDR3 has 16 residues. V was shortened by 0 bases and J by 5 bases, with 14 bases between the two germline ends. This CDR3 is CASSLETVYGNEKLFF. CDR3 in DNA: TGCGCCAGCAGCTTGGAGACAGTATATGGGAATGAAAAACTGTTTTTT.

This chain joins TRBV28 and TRBJ1-4; D gene unclear. The CDR3 consists of 13 residues. V lost 6 bases and J lost 7, with 12 bases in between. The germline V gene has CDR1 MDHEN and CDR2 SYDVKM. CDR3 nucleotides: TGTGCCAGCAGCCCTTCATCAGGTGAAAAACTGTTTTTT. This encodes CASSPSSGEKLFF.

The chain uses TRBV27 and TRBJ2-1; TRBD1 might be the D (6 bases). V gave up 6 bases and J gave up 4 bases, with 16 bases separating them. The V gene's germline CDR1 is MNHEY and CDR2 SMNVEV (reference sequence). The CDR3 totals 15 residues. The DNA for the CDR3 is TGTGCCAGCAGCAACGCACAGGGCTGGTACAATGAGCAGTTCTTC. As protein: CASSNAQGWYNEQFF.

The chain employs TRBV7-8 and TRBJ2-3, with D possibly being TRBD1 or TRBD2 (5 bases each). V lost 1 base to trimming and J lost 14 bases, with 16 bases between them. This CDR3 spans 13 amino acids. The germline V gene has CDR1 SGHVS and CDR2 FQNEAQ. The CDR3 reads CASSLDPGTLGYF. The CDR3 bases are TGTGCCAGCAGCTTAGACCCCGGGACCCTAGGGTATTTT.

V usage is TRBV29-1 and J usage is TRBJ2-2; 7 bases map to TRBD1. From germline, CDR1 is SQVTM and CDR2 ANQGSEA. Losses at the gene ends were 5 bases for V and 1 base for J; bases not matched to a gene: 4. There are 14 residues in the CDR3. CDR3 nucleotides: TGCAGCGTTCGGGGACAGATGAACACCGGGGAGCTGTTTTTT. Its translation: CSVRGQMNTGELFF.

The chain employs TRBV9 and TRBJ2-1; 12 positions match TRBD1. Trimming took 4 bases from V and 8 from J; bases not matched to a gene: 10. The germline CDR1 and CDR2 sequences are SGDLS and YYNGEE. The CDR3 loop spans 16 amino acids. For the CDR3, the DNA is TGTGCCAGCAGCCCTAGGGGGACAGGGGGCTTCGATGAGCAGTTCTTC. It is translated as CASSPRGTGGFDEQFF.